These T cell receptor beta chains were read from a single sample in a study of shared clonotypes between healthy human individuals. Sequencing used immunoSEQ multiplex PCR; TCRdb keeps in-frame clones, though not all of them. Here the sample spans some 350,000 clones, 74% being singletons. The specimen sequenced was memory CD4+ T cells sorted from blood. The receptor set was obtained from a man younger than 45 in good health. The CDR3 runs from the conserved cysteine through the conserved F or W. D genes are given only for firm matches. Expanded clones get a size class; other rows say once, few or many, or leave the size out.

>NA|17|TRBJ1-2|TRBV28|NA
TGTGCCAGCAGTGCACAGGGCGCGACGCTACCTCTATATGGCTACACCTTC
CASSAQGATLPLYGYTF
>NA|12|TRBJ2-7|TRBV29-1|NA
TGCAGCGTCGGGCCCGGGGTTTACGAGCAGTACTTC
CSVGPGVYEQYF
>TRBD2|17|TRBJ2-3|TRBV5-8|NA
TGTGCCAGCAGCCTTAGCGGGTCGGCCTTTCTCACAGATACGCAGTATTTT
CASSLSGSAFLTDTQYF
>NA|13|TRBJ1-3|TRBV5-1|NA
TGCGCCAGCAGCTGGGACGGTAGAAACACCATATATTTT
CASSWDGRNTIYF
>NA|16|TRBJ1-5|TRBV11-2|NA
TGTGCCAGCAGCGAAGGGGCAGGGGTCAGCAATCAGCCCCAGCATTTT
CASSEGAGVSNQPQHF
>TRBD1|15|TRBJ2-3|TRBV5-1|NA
TGCGCCAGCAGCTTGGCTGGGACAGGCACAGATACGCAGTATTTT
CASSLAGTGTDTQYF
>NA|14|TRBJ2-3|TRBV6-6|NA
TGTGCCAGCAGTCGGCGACTAGTTGCAGATACGCAGTATTTT
CASSRRLVADTQYF
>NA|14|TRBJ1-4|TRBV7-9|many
TGTGCCAGCAGCTTAGCCGGGACTGTTGAAAAACTGTTTTTT
CASSLAGTVEKLFF
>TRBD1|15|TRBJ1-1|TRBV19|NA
TGTGCCAGTAGTACACAGGGGGCTGGGAGCACTGAAGCTTTCTTT
CASSTQGAGSTEAFF
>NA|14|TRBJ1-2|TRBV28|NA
TGTGCCAGCAGTTTCCGGGTCCTCCTCTATGGCTACACCTTC
CASSFRVLLYGYTF
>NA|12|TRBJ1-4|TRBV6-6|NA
TGTGCCAGCCGGACGACTTCAGAAAAACTGTTTTTT
CASRTTSEKLFF
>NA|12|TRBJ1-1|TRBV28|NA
TGTGCCAGCACTAATAACTACGCTGAAGCTTTCTTT
CASTNNYAEAFF
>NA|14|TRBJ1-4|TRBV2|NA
TGTGCCAGCAGTTGGGGCAGAACTAATGAAAAACTGTTTTTT
CASSWGRTNEKLFF
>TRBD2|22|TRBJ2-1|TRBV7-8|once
TGTGCCAGCAGCGCACGGGGTCAACGGGACAGGCGGCTAGCGGGGGCCTACAATGAGCAGTTCTTC
CASSARGQRDRRLAGAYNEQFF
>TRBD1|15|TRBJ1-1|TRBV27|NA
TGTGCCAGCAGTCAATTTGGGGACAGCAACACTGAAGCTTTCTTT
CASSQFGDSNTEAFF
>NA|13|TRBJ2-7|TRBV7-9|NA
TGTGCCAGCAGCGGAGGCAGGGTCTACGAGCAGTACTTC
CASSGGRVYEQYF
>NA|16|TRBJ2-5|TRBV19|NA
TGTGCCAGTGGCAGGGGGGATAGTTTTAGTTTGGAGACCCAGTACTTC
CASGRGDSFSLETQYF
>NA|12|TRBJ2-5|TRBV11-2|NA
TGTGCCAGCAGCTTAGACTGGGCCCCCATCCACTTC
CASSLDWAPIHF
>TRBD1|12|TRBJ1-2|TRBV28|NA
TGTGCCAGCGAACGGGACAGGGTCGGCTACACCTTC
CASERDRVGYTF
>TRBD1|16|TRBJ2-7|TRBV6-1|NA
TGTGCCAGCAGTGTAGCACCGGGACAGGGGGCTTACGAGCAGTACTTC
CASSVAPGQGAYEQYF
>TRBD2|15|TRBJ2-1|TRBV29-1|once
TGCAGCGTTCGTGGACTAGCGGGAGAGTACAATGAGCAGTTCTTC
CSVRGLAGEYNEQFF
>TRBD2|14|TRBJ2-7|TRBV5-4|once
TGTGCCAGCCGACCGGGACTAGACTCCTACGAGCAGTACTTC
CASRPGLDSYEQYF
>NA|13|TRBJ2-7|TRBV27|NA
TGTGCCAGCAGTTTACTGGGGAACTACGAGCAGTACTTC
CASSLLGNYEQYF
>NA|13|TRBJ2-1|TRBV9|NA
TGTGCCAGCAGCGTAGCTGGGGGAAATGAGCAGTTCTTC
CASSVAGGNEQFF
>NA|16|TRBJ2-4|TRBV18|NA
TGTGCCAGCTCACCCAAGGACGGACTAGCCAAAAACATTCAGTACTTC
CASSPKDGLAKNIQYF
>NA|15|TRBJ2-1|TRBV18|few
TGTGCCAGCTCACCTGGGTTAGCCGGGCGGAATGAGCAGTTCTTC
CASSPGLAGRNEQFF
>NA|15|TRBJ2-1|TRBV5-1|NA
TGCGCCAGCAGCTTGGACACCCGCTCCTACAATGAGCAGTTCTTC
CASSLDTRSYNEQFF
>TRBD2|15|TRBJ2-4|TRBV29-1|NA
TGCAGCGTTGGGGTACTAGCGGCGGGCAAAAACATTCAGTACTTC
CSVGVLAAGKNIQYF
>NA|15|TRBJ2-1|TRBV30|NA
TGTGCCTGGAGTTTCGGGAGCAGCTCCTACAATGAGCAGTTCTTC
CAWSFGSSSYNEQFF
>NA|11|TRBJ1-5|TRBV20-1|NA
TGCAGTAATAGAAGCAATCAGCCCCAGCATTTT
CSNRSNQPQHF
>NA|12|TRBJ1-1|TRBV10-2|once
TGCGCCAGCAGTCCTTACGGCACTGAAGCTTTCTTT
CASSPYGTEAFF
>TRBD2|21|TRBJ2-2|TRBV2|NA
TGTGCCAGCAGTGAATCGCCGACTAGCGGAGCTCACGATCCGGACACCGGGGAGCTGTTTTTT
CASSESPTSGAHDPDTGELFF
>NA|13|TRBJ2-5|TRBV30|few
TGTGCCTGGAGTAAGAGTGGGGTGGAGACCCAGTACTTC
CAWSKSGVETQYF
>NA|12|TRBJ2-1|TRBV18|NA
TGTGCCAGCTCACCACAGGGTTATGAGCAGTTCTTC
CASSPQGYEQFF
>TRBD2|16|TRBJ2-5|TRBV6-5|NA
TGTGCCAGCAGTTACTCCGGGAGGGGAAGGGGGGAGACCCAGTACTTC
CASSYSGRGRGETQYF
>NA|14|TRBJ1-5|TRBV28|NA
TGTGCCAGCAGTTCAGGGGATGGCTATCAGCCCCAGCATTTT
CASSSGDGYQPQHF
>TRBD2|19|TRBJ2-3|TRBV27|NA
TGTGCCAGCAGCCCACTCAACGTACGACTAGCGGGAGTGCCAGATACGCAGTATTTT
CASSPLNVRLAGVPDTQYF
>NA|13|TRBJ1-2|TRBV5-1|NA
TGCGCCAGCAGCTCGGACGGGAACTATGGCTACACCTTC
CASSSDGNYGYTF
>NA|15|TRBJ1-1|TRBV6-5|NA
TGTGCCAGCAGTAATTTCCAAGGGGGGCGAAATGAAGCTTTCTTT
CASSNFQGGRNEAFF
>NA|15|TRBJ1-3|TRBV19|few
TGTGCCAGTAGTATCAGGGTGTCCGCTGGAAACACCATATATTTT
CASSIRVSAGNTIYF
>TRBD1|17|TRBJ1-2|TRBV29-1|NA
TGCAGCGTACTATCAGTTGGGAGGACAGGGAAGTTGCATGGCTACACCTTC
CSVLSVGRTGKLHGYTF
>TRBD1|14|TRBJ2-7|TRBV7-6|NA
TGTGCCAGCAGCTTTGGACAGGGTCTGGGCGAGCAGTACTTC
CASSFGQGLGEQYF
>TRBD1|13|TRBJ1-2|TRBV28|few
TGTGCCAGCAGTCCCGCGGACAGGCCGGGCTACACCTTC
CASSPADRPGYTF
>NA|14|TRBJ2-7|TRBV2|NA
TGTGCCAGCAGTGAGGGGCAGGCCCCCTACGAGCAGTACTTC
CASSEGQAPYEQYF
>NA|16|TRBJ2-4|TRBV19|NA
TGTGCCAGTAGTGCGACTGCCGTTCCGCCCAAAAACATTCAGTACTTC
CASSATAVPPKNIQYF
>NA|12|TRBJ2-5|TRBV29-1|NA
TGCAGCGTTGGAAAAGGTCGGGAGACCCAGTACTTC
CSVGKGRETQYF
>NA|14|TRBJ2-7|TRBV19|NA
TGTGCCAGTAGTGTTTACACGAGCTCCTACGAGCAGTACTTC
CASSVYTSSYEQYF
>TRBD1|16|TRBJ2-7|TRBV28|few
TGTGCCAGCAGAGGGCACGGACAGGCGGGTACCTACGAGCAGTACTTC
CASRGHGQAGTYEQYF
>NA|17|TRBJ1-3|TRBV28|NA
TGTGCCAGCAGTAAGGGCCAGCAGACAGGCTTTGGAAACACCATATATTTT
CASSKGQQTGFGNTIYF
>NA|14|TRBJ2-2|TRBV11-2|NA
TGTGCCAGCAGCTTAGGCGGCCGCACCGGGGAGCTGTTTTTT
CASSLGGRTGELFF
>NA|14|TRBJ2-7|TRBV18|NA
TGTGCCAGCTCACCCACGGGAGAGCTTTCCGAGCAGTACTTC
CASSPTGELSEQYF
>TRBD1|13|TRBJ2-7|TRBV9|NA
TGTGCCAGCAGCGGGACAGGGTACAGCGAGCAGTACTTC
CASSGTGYSEQYF
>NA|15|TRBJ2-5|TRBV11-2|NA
TGTGCCAGCAGCTTAGAGGGACGGCCCACAGAGACCCAGTACTTC
CASSLEGRPTETQYF
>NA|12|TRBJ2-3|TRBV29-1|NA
TGCAGCGTTGACGGTAGCACAGATACGCAGTATTTT
CSVDGSTDTQYF
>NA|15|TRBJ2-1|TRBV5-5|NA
TGTGCCAGCACCCCTGAGGGTATCGAAACGGTTGAGCAGTTCTTC
CASTPEGIETVEQFF
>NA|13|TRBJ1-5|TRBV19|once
TGTGCCACTAGTCCGGGGGCCTTGGGGCCCCAGCATTTT
CATSPGALGPQHF
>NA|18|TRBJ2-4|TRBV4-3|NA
TGCGCCAGCAGCCAAGACCGATCGACAGGTGGCTTGGTAGGCATTCAGTACTTC
CASSQDRSTGGLVGIQYF
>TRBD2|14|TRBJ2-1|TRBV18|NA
TGTGCCAGCTGCGGGACTAGCGGGAGGGATGAGCAGTTCTTC
CASCGTSGRDEQFF
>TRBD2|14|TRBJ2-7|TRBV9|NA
TGTGCCAGCAGCGTAGTAGCGGGAGCGGGCGAGCAGTACTTC
CASSVVAGAGEQYF